These 30 T cell receptor beta chains were all obtained from the same sample, sequenced in a study of cytomegalovirus exposure and HLA in healthy donors. TCRdb's table, derived via immunoSEQ multiplex PCR, lists solely in-frame clones and lacks some. The data contain about 300,000 clones, around 87% of them singletons. The specimen was PBMCs. Source of these receptors: a woman in her late teens or twenties in good health and CMV-seronegative.

The chain uses TRBV30 and TRBJ1-4; possibly TRBD1 for D (6 bases). This CDR3 comprises 14 residues. V dropped 0 bases and J dropped 5 bases, with 10 bases sitting between them. Germline V gene sequence: CDR1 GTSNPN, CDR2 SVGIG (reference sequence). The DNA of the CDR3 is TGTGCCTGGAGTGTTGGACAGATGAATGAAAAACTGTTTTTT. Protein sequence: CAWSVGQMNEKLFF.

The V call is TRBV5-1, the J call TRBJ1-4; D unresolved. Trimming pared 0 bases from V and 8 bases from J, leaving 14 bases between. The CDR3 spans 15 residues. Germline CDR1 SGHRS, CDR2 YFSETQ. The CDR3 region has the DNA TGCGCCAGCAGCTTGGACGGGATAGGTGGAGAAAAACTGTTTTTT. This codes for CASSLDGIGGEKLFF.

This chain links TRBV5-1 with TRBJ2-7, with 9 bases lining up with TRBD1. There are 15 residues in the CDR3. Per the germline V gene, CDR1 is SGHRS and CDR2 is YFSETQ. Trimming cost V 5 bases and J 6 bases; bases outside gene matches: 12. The chain's CDR3 is CASSGGGTGIFEQYF. The CDR3 DNA reads TGCGCCAGCAGTGGTGGGGGGACAGGGATTTTCGAGCAGTACTTC.

The J gene is TRBJ2-3, the V gene TRBV10-1; TRBD1 matches 9 bases. The ends lost 0 bases at V and 3 bases at J; junction bases unmatched: 4. The CDR3 spans 16 residues. Germline assignment: CDR1 WNHNN and CDR2 SYGVQD (reference sequence). The CDR3 DNA is TGCGCCAGCAGTGAGTCCGCCGGACAGGGGACAGATACGCAGTATTTT. It translates to CASSESAGQGTDTQYF.

The chain recombines TRBV5-4 with TRBJ1-2; 8 nucleotides line up with TRBD1. Losses at the gene ends were 4 bases for V and 5 bases for J; bases not matched to a gene: 16. Germline assignment: CDR1 SGHNT and CDR2 YYREEE (reference sequence). This CDR3 has 17 amino acids. Here the CDR3 DNA reads TGTGCCAGCAGCAATTGGGTCGGGGGGACAGGAATTTATGGCTACACCTTC. It codes for CASSNWVGGTGIYGYTF.

The chain uses TRBV29-1 and TRBJ2-1, with 13 bases identical to TRBD2. J was trimmed by 4 bases and V by 4 bases; bases with no gene match: 10. CDR1 and CDR2 from the germline V gene are SQVTM and ANQGSEA. The CDR3 runs to 17 residues. CDR3 residues: CSVVGLAGETPYNEQFF. The CDR3 nucleotides are TGCAGCGTTGTTGGACTAGCGGGAGAAACCCCTTACAATGAGCAGTTCTTC.

V and J are TRBV2 and TRBJ1-5, with 8 bases matching TRBD1. CDR1 and CDR2 (germline): SNHLY, FYNNEI. This CDR3 contains 17 residues. V lost 4 bases to trimming and J lost 6 bases; unmatched junction nucleotides: 14. CDR3 bases: TGTGCCAGCAGTGGAGGGGGTGGCAGGGGGCATTCTCAGCCCCAGCATTTT. As protein: CASSGGGGRGHSQPQHF.

The V call is TRBV5-4, the J call TRBJ2-7; D is perhaps TRBD2 (6 bases). The V end lost 3 bases, the J end lost 3 bases, and 16 bases lay between the germline ends. Looked up from germline, CDR1 is SGHNT and CDR2 is YYREEE (reference sequence). The CDR3 has 15 amino acids. The CDR3 DNA reads TGTGCCAGCAGCTGGGAGGCTGGCGGGGACTACGAGCAGTACTTC. It specifies CASSWEAGGDYEQYF.

In its sample, this clone was seen once. This chain connects TRBV7-2 to TRBJ2-7, with D tentatively TRBD1 (6 bases). This CDR3 spans 15 amino acids. CDR1 SGHTA and CDR2 FQGNSA come from the germline V gene. Trimming shortened V by 4 bases and J by 3 bases, and 16 bases separated the two germline ends. The CDR3 nucleotides read TGTGCCAGCAGCTACGATCGAACAGGGCTCTACGAGCAGTACTTC. Protein: CASSYDRTGLYEQYF.

The CDR3 spells CSVEGLADQETQYF. The CDR3 nucleotides are TGCAGCGTTGAGGGACTAGCGGACCAAGAGACCCAGTACTTC. This chain uses TRBV29-1 with TRBJ2-5; 11 bases line up with TRBD2. CDR1 SQVTM and CDR2 ANQGSEA come from the germline V gene. The CDR3 covers 14 residues. V shed 3 bases, J shed 0 bases, and the junction held 0 bases outside the gene matches.

This clone has just one count. V is TRBV6-5 and J is TRBJ2-1; perhaps TRBD1 as D (6 bases). Germline values: CDR1 MNHEY, CDR2 SVGAGI. V lost 5 bases, J lost 6 bases, and 14 bases lay in between. CDR3 size: 14 residues. The CDR3 region is CASSDPTGSNEQFF. The CDR3 DNA sequence: TGTGCCAGCAGTGACCCGACAGGAAGCAATGAGCAGTTCTTC.

The rearrangement uses TRBV4-2 and TRBJ2-5, with TRBD1 matching over 9 bases. The CDR3 runs to 16 residues. CDR1 is LGHNA, CDR2 YNFKEQ, per germline. J lost 5 bases, V lost 1 base, and 8 bases had no gene match. The chain's CDR3 is CASSQGQDRGGETQYF. The CDR3, as DNA: TGTGCCAGCAGCCAAGGGCAGGACAGGGGAGGGGAGACCCAGTACTTC.

The chain carries TRBV27 and TRBJ2-1; 10 nucleotides agree with TRBD1. The CDR3 contains 13 residues. Losses at the gene ends were 5 bases for V and 15 bases for J; bases not matched to a gene: 10. The germline V gene encodes CDR1 MNHEY and CDR2 SMNVEV (reference sequence). This CDR3 reads CASSISRTGGSFF. The CDR3 nucleotides are TGTGCCAGCAGTATCTCTAGGACAGGGGGGTCGTTCTTC.

This sequence joins TRBV6-1 and TRBJ2-7; 7 bases are shared with TRBD2. With 7 bases clipped from V and 2 bases from J, the junction kept 5 bases outside the gene matches. Germline CDR1 is MNHNS and CDR2 is SASEGT. This CDR3 is 13 amino acids long. The CDR3: CASTSGEPYEQYF. CDR3 sequence (DNA): TGTGCCAGCACGAGCGGGGAACCCTACGAGCAGTACTTC.

This chain connects TRBV11-1 to TRBJ2-5, with D perhaps TRBD2 (5 bases). The V end lost 5 bases, the J end lost 4 bases, and 17 bases lay between the germline ends. This CDR3 spans 15 amino acids. The germline CDR1 and CDR2 sequences are SGHAT and FQDESV (reference sequence). CDR3 DNA: TGTGCCAGCAGCCCCGGGCAGACCAGCGGAGAGACCCAGTACTTC. Its translation: CASSPGQTSGETQYF.

This sequence joins TRBV19 and TRBJ2-2; TRBD2 might be the D (5 bases). Trimming took off 1 base at V and 3 bases at J, with 6 bases between the two ends. This CDR3 has 14 amino acids. CDR1 and CDR2 (germline): LNHDA, SQIVND (reference sequence). CDR3 nucleotide sequence: TGTGCCAGTAGTATAGGGACTTACACCGGGGAGCTGTTTTTT. Translation: CASSIGTYTGELFF.

V is TRBV2 and J is TRBJ1-2; perhaps TRBD1 as D (5 bases). The CDR3 is 14 residues long. Trimming shortened V by 6 bases and J by 4 bases, and 15 bases separated the two germline ends. Germline V CDR1 and CDR2: SNHLY, FYNNEI. The CDR3 sequence: CASRPPGVGYGYTF. DNA for the CDR3: TGTGCCAGCAGGCCCCCGGGGGTGGGCTATGGCTACACCTTC.

This sequence joins TRBV30 and TRBJ1-3; 7 bases agree with TRBD1. CDR1 and CDR2 from the germline V gene are GTSNPN and SVGIG (reference sequence). The CDR3 covers 13 residues. The J segment lost 2 bases and the V segment lost 2 bases, leaving 0 bases of the junction unmatched. This CDR3 reads CAWSTGAGNTIYF. DNA for the CDR3: TGTGCCTGGAGTACAGGGGCTGGAAACACCATATATTTT.

This clone was counted once. The genes are TRBV9 and TRBJ1-4, with D possibly TRBD1 on 5 matching bases. This CDR3 is built from 15 residues. Germline values: CDR1 SGDLS, CDR2 YYNGEE. Trimming took off 0 bases at V and 4 bases at J, with 10 bases between the two ends. CDR3: CASSVGRGGNEKLFF. CDR3 sequence (DNA): TGTGCCAGCAGCGTAGGCCGGGGGGGTAATGAAAAACTGTTTTTT.

The CDR3 spells CAGPRRLAGGRTGELFF. The CDR3, as DNA: TGTGCCGGCCCCAGACGACTAGCGGGAGGGAGGACCGGGGAGCTGTTTTTT. This chain connects TRBV7-3 to TRBJ2-2, with TRBD2 matching over 14 bases. This CDR3 spans 17 amino acids. Germline V gives CDR1 SGHTA, CDR2 FQGTGA. J lost 5 bases, V lost 11 bases, and 13 bases had no gene match. Complete variable domain (other parts from reference TRBV7-3 and TRBJ2-2): GAGVSQTPSNKVTEKGKYVELRCDPISGHTALYWYRQSLGQGPEFLIYFQGTGAADDSGLPNDRFFAVRPEGSVSTLKIQRTERGDSAVYLCAGPRRLAGGRTGELFFGEGSRLTVL.

This chain joins TRBV27 and TRBJ2-1, with 7 bases identical to TRBD2. The CDR3 is 16 amino acids. Germline assignment: CDR1 MNHEY and CDR2 SMNVEV (reference sequence). After removal of 6 bases from V and 4 bases from J, the junction contained 12 bases not matched to a gene. In DNA form, the CDR3 reads TGTGCCAGCAGAGTAGGTAGACTAGCTTTATACAATGAGCAGTTCTTC. Protein product: CASRVGRLALYNEQFF.

This clone was observed at least ten times. This chain links TRBV7-2 with TRBJ2-3; D call uncertain. Germline assignment: CDR1 SGHTA and CDR2 FQGNSA. Trimming left V 5 bases short and J 0 bases short, with 6 bases between. The CDR3 extends over 13 amino acids. The CDR3 DNA reads as TGTGCCAGCAGCGAGCCTAGCACAGATACGCAGTATTTT. Protein product: CASSEPSTDTQYF.

J is TRBJ2-1 and V is TRBV5-1; 7 positions match TRBD1. Germline V gene lookup returns CDR1 SGHRS and CDR2 YFSETQ. The CDR3 sequence is 15 residues long. V lost 0 bases and J lost 5; bases outside the gene matches: 5. CDR3 region: CASSLEGARDNEQFF. The CDR3 DNA is TGCGCCAGCAGCTTGGAGGGGGCGCGGGACAATGAGCAGTTCTTC.

The chain has TRBV5-8 and TRBJ1-1; D gene unclear. Germline CDR1 and CDR2: SGHTS and YDEGEE. This CDR3 has 13 residues. V was pared by 4 bases and J by 1 base, with 8 bases between. CDR3 in amino acids: CASSLDWNTEAFF. In DNA form, the CDR3 reads TGTGCCAGCAGCCTGGACTGGAACACTGAAGCTTTCTTT.

The rearrangement joins TRBV19 to TRBJ2-7; 7 positions agree with TRBD1. V was clipped by 5 bases and J by 5 bases; unmatched bases: 12. Germline V CDR1 and CDR2: LNHDA, SQIVND (reference sequence). The length of the CDR3 is 15 residues. The CDR3, as DNA: TGTGCCAGTAGTCTTCTCGGACAGGCTGGGGACGAGCAGTACTTC. Protein sequence: CASSLLGQAGDEQYF.

Concerning this clone: Other nucleotide sequences in the sample specify the same CDR3. The rearrangement uses TRBV6-1 and TRBJ2-7; TRBD1 aligns across 10 bases. CDR1 is MNHNS, CDR2 SASEGT, per germline. With V trimmed by 6 bases and J by 3 bases, 5 bases remained unmatched. CDR3 length equals 14 residues. The CDR3 sequence is CASSARDRGYEQYF. In DNA form, the CDR3 reads TGTGCCAGCAGCGCACGGGACAGGGGCTACGAGCAGTACTTC.

This chain uses TRBV29-1 with TRBJ2-3; TRBD1 agrees at 10 bases. Germline CDR1 and CDR2: SQVTM and ANQGSEA. The length of the CDR3 is 13 residues. V lost 6 bases and J lost 14; bases outside the gene matches: 14. The DNA for the CDR3 is TGCAGCGTGGGGGGACAGGGGCCGGTTGGTCCGTATTTT. Its protein product is CSVGGQGPVGPYF.

V gene TRBV9 combines with J gene TRBJ2-2, with TRBD1 identical over 7 bases. Germline V lookup: CDR1 SGDLS, CDR2 YYNGEE. The CDR3 loop spans 15 amino acids. J gave up 3 bases and V 4 bases, and 6 bases lay outside the gene matches. The CDR3 reads CASSTTTGHTGELFF. In nucleotides, the CDR3 is TGTGCCAGCAGCACTACGACAGGGCACACCGGGGAGCTGTTTTTT. Together with reference TRBV9 and TRBJ2-2, the CDR3 gives the full variable domain: DSGVTQTPKHLITATGQRVTLRCSPRSGDLSVYWYQQSLDQGLQFLIQYYNGEERAKGNILERFSAQQFPDLHSELNLSSLELGDSALYFCASSTTTGHTGELFFGEGSRLTVL.

V gene TRBV18 combines with J gene TRBJ1-4; tentative D call: TRBD1 (5 bases). The length of the CDR3 is 16 residues. Germline V gene lookup returns CDR1 KGHSH and CDR2 LQKENI. Trimming took 3 bases from V and 0 from J, leaving 11 bases between them. The CDR3 region is CASSPPQGATNEKLFF. In DNA, the CDR3 is TGTGCCAGCTCACCCCCCCAGGGTGCAACTAATGAAAAACTGTTTTTT.

The chain joins TRBV6-1 to TRBJ1-3, with a tentative D call TRBD1 (6 bases). This CDR3 contains 14 residues. The germline CDR1 and CDR2 sequences are MNHNS and SASEGT. V was clipped by 7 bases and J by 7 bases, with 17 bases between them. The CDR3 DNA reads TGTGCCAGCACTTGGGGGGGCCCCTGGAACACCATATATTTT. The encoded protein is CASTWGGPWNTIYF.